These T cell receptor beta chains were read from a single sample in a study of blood T cell repertoires in COVID-19. The assay was immunoSEQ multiplex PCR, and TCRdb's table has in-frame clones only and misses some. The data contain about 260,000 clones, more than 70% of them seen just once; the ten biggest clones take up 1% to 1.5%. The specimen sequenced was PBMCs or T cells enriched from blood (not recorded which). These receptors originate from a woman aged 40 to 49 with acute COVID-19. Each CDR3 is given with its conserved first and last residue. The D gene is left open where the match is weak. For some rows the clone size is stated as once, few or many, or as a class when expanded; others skip it.

.	TRBV27	TRBJ2-5	TRBD2	TGTGCCAGCAGTTCCTTAGCGGGAACTCAAGAGACCCAGTACTTC	CASSSLAGTQETQYF
.	TRBV7-7	TRBJ2-3	.	TGTGCTAGCAGCTTAGATGGGTTGGGGACTAGCACAGATACGCAGTATTTT	CASSLDGLGTSTDTQYF
.	TRBV2	TRBJ2-3	TRBD1	TGTGCCAGCAACACCCTCGGGGACAGGGGCACAGATACGCAGTATTTT	CASNTLGDRGTDTQYF
.	TRBV2	TRBJ2-1	.	TGTGCCAGCAGTTTAGCGGTAGAAAATGAGCAGTTCTTC	CASSLAVENEQFF
.	TRBV30	TRBJ2-3	.	TGTGCCTGGAGCCAAGGGGCAGATACGCAGTATTTT	CAWSQGADTQYF
.	TRBV28	TRBJ2-5	.	TGTGCCAGCAGTTTCACACTAGAAGAGACCCAGTACTTC	CASSFTLEETQYF
.	TRBV7-2	TRBJ2-1	TRBD2	TGTGCCAGCAGCCCAACCGGGACTAGCGGTGAGCAGTTCTTC	CASSPTGTSGEQFF
once	TRBV12-3/TRBV12-4	TRBJ1-6	.	TGTGCCAGCAGCCGGTCAGTCGGGCCCCTCCACTTT	CASSRSVGPLHF
.	TRBV7-6	TRBJ1-4	.	TGTGCCAGCAGCCCGGTGTTGGGAGATGAAAAACTGTTTTTT	CASSPVLGDEKLFF
.	TRBV12-3/TRBV12-4	TRBJ2-5	.	TGTGCCAGCAGAAAACCAGGGGAGACCCAGTACTTC	CASRKPGETQYF
.	TRBV19	TRBJ1-5	.	TGTGCCTCCCAAATACAGATTAGCAATCAGCCCCAGCATTTT	CASQIQISNQPQHF
.	TRBV5-1	TRBJ2-1	.	TGCGCCAGCAGCTTTAATAGTATTAACAATGAGCAGTTCTTC	CASSFNSINNEQFF
.	TRBV28	TRBJ2-7	TRBD2	TGTGCCAGCAGTTCACAATTAGCGGGCCTCGCCTACGAGCAGTACTTC	CASSSQLAGLAYEQYF
.	TRBV28	TRBJ2-7	.	TGTGCCAGCAGTCCCGGCTACGAGCAGTACTTC	CASSPGYEQYF